This TCR beta chain is from a study of monozygotic twins with inflammatory bowel disease. Through template switching, UMIs that included a 6-nucleotide sample barcode were added. TCRdb reprocessed the 5' RACE reads; each CDR3 protein has one entry and no DNA is given. The sample has over 100,000 distinct CDR3 sequences. Investigators extracted total RNA from whole blood and did not sort T cells. As to this clonotype: Its target is not known.

Study-level findings and limits: The study supported no single strong signal or clonotype linked to IBD.

Specimen: blood. The clonotype originates from a human donor with ulcerative colitis or Crohn's disease, or a healthy co-twin of an affected twin (not recorded which).

This CDR3 reads CASSYSTGPNYGYTF. The J gene is TRBJ1-2, the V gene TRBV6-5; TCRdb designates TRBD1, a call that cannot be tested without DNA. The CDR3 covers 15 residues. The germline V gene encodes CDR1 MNHEY and CDR2 SVGAGI.